This TCR beta chain was found in a study of Graves' ophthalmopathy and Graves' hyperthyroidism. This clonotype was detected a few times. V shed 2 bases, J shed 1 base, and the junction held 1 base outside the gene matches. The germline V gene has CDR1 MNHNS and CDR2 SASEGT. This CDR3 is built from 15 residues. CDR3 regions of TCR beta were amplified from RNA transcripts. First-round RT-PCR employed HTBI primers, with a second-round multiplex PCR after it. TCRdb redid the calling of the multiplex PCR reads with MiXCR, one entry per CDR3 protein. This sample carries about 340,000 distinct CDR3 sequences, about a sixth of them seen once, and the ten largest clones take 9% to 15%.

The chain recombines TRBV6-1 with TRBJ2-7; 11 nucleotides line up with TRBD2. The sequence derives from an adult man with Graves' ophthalmopathy. The specimen sequenced was peripheral blood. The CDR3 region has the DNA TGTGCCAGCAGTGAAAGACTAGCGGGGTCCTACGAGCAGTACTTC. Translated, it gives CASSERLAGSYEQYF.